The clone carrying this TCR beta chain has more than one count but fewer than ten. Its antigen is not known. Each TCR beta cDNA library carried unique molecular identifiers. Each CDR3 protein is one row after TCRdb ran MiXCR on the PCR reads. Here the sample spans under 650,000 distinct CDR3 sequences, roughly 40% being singletons. Germline lookup yields CDR1 LNHNV and CDR2 YYDKDF (reference sequence). The CDR3 has 14 residues. V trimming: 1 base; J trimming: 4 bases; junction bases outside the gene matches: 1. The sample belongs to a study of post-analysis software for immune sequencing data. Findings and limits, study-wide: Patients showed TRBV5-6, TRBV5-1 and TRBV20-1 among roughly 5 TRBV segments more frequent than in controls. Normalized Chao1 diversity in multiple sclerosis patients fell significantly below that of controls. Pronounced co-clustering by F measure was evident among identically batched samples.

The rearrangement links TRBV15 to TRBJ1-1; 9 bases are shared with TRBD1. The material sequenced was blood. The sequence was collected from a girl between 5 and 17 years old with multiple sclerosis. The CDR3, as DNA: TGTGCCACCAGCAGAGGACAGGGGGTCACTGAAGCTTTCTTT. Its translation: CATSRGQGVTEAFF.